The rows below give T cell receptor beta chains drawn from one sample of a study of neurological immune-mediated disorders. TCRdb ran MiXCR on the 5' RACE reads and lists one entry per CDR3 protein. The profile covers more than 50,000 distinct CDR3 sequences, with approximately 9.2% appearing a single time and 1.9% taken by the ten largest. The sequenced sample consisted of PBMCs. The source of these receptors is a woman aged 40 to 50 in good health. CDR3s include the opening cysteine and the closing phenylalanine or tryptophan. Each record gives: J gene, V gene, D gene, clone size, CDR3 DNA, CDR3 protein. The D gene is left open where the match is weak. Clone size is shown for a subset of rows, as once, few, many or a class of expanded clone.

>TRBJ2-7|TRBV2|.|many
TGTGCCATGATGCCGGATGTCTACGAGCAGTACTTC
CAMMPDVYEQYF
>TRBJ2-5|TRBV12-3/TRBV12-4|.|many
TGTGCCAGCAGTCTGGGGCCCTCAGGGGAGGGTGAGACCCAGTACTTC
CASSLGPSGEGETQYF
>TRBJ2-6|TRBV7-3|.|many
TGTGCCAGCAGCGCATTAACCAGCTCTGGGGCCAACGTCCTGACTTTC
CASSALTSSGANVLTF
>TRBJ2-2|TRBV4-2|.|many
TGTGCCAGCAGCCAAGGAGGGGGGATGAACACCGGGGAGCTGTTTTTT
CASSQGGGMNTGELFF
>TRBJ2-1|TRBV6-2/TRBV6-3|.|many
TGTGCCTGCACCCCTATGGGGGCGTTGGGTGAGCAGTTCTTC
CACTPMGALGEQFF
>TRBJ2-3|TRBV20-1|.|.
TGCAGTGCTAGTTTTGATACGCAGTATTTT
CSASFDTQYF
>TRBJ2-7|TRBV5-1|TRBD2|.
TGCGCCAGCAGCCCATGGACTAGAGGGGAATTTCTCGACTTC
CASSPWTRGEFLDF
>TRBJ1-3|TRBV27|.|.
TGTGCCAGCAGTCCACAACGGACTTCCTTCTCTGGAAACACCATATATTTT
CASSPQRTSFSGNTIYF
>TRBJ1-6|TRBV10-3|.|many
TGTGCCACCACCGGAAGTATGGATTCACCCCTCCACTTT
CATTGSMDSPLHF
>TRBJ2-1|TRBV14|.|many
TGTGCCAGCAAGGGCCAGGGGAGCTACAATGAGCAGTTCTTC
CASKGQGSYNEQFF
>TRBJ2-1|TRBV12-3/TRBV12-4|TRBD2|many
TGTGCCAGCAGTTTGGAGCGGGACGCCTACAATGAGCAGTTCTTC
CASSLERDAYNEQFF
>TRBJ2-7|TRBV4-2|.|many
TGTGCCAGCAGCCAAAAGTCCGGGTTCAACGAGCAGTACTTC
CASSQKSGFNEQYF
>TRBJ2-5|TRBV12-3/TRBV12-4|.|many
TGTGCCAGCAGTTCTACCACGGGGACCCAGTACTTC
CASSSTTGTQYF
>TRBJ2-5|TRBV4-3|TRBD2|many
TGCGCCAGCAGCCATTTCCTATCCGGGACTAGCGGGGGGACCCAGTACTTC
CASSHFLSGTSGGTQYF
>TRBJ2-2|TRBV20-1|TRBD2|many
TGCAGTGCTAGGGATGCAAGCGGGAGGATCCCCGGGGAGCTGTTTTTT
CSARDASGRIPGELFF
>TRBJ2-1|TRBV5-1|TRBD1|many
TGCGCCAGCAGCTACGGGACAGGGCGTTTGAATGAGCAGTTCTTC
CASSYGTGRLNEQFF
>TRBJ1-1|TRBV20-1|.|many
TGCAGTGCCCCCGGGGGGGGATGGGGCACTGAAGCTTTCTTT
CSAPGGGWGTEAFF
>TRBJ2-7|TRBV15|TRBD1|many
TGTGCCACCAGCTCCTGGACAGGGGCGAACGAGCAGTACTTC
CATSSWTGANEQYF
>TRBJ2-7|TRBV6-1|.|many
TGTGCCAGCAGTGAAAGGGGGGACAGTGCCTACGAGCAGTACTTC
CASSERGDSAYEQYF
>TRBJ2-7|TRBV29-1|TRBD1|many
TGCAGCGTTGACGGACAGGGCAACTACGAGCAGTACTTC
CSVDGQGNYEQYF